This TCR beta chain stems from a study of blood T cell repertoires in COVID-19. The CDR3 runs to 15 residues. V gave up 6 bases and J gave up 8 bases; unmatched junction bases: 12. Germline V gene sequence: CDR1 SNHLY, CDR2 FYNNEI. Original handling: Nucleated cell number was recorded as an estimate derived from reference gene primer amplification. This table comes from immunoSEQ multiplex PCR, and its TCRdb copy is limited to in-frame clones, with some not included. That table furnishes V, J and clone size, whereas the DNA furnished D and trimming. The data show a few hundred thousand clones, with about 90% seen just once and approximately 2.2% held by the top ten.

The rearrangement uses TRBV2 and TRBJ1-4; 7 positions agree with TRBD1. The sample was peripheral blood. The TCR was taken from a woman between 45 and 65 years old with acute or convalescent COVID-19. Here the CDR3 DNA reads TGTGCCAGCAGATACAGTAGACAGGGAGGCGAAAAACTGTTTTTT. Protein product: CASRYSRQGGEKLFF.